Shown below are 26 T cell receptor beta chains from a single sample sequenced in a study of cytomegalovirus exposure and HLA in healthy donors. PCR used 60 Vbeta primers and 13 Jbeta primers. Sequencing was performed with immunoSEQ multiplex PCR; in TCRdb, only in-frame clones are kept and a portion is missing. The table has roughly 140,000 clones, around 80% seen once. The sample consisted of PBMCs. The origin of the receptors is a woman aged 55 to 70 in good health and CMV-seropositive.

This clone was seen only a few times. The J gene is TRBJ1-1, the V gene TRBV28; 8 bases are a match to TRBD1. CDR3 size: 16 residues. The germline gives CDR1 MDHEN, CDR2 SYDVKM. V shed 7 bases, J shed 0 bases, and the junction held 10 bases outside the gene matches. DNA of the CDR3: TGTGCCAGCATGTCGCGACAGGGGTCGGTGAACACTGAAGCTTTCTTT. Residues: CASMSRQGSVNTEAFF.

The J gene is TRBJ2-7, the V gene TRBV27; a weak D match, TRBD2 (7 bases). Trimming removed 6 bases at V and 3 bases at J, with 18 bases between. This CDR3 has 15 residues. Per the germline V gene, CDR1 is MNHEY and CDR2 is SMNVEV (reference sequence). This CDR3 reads CASSQGGESHYEQYF. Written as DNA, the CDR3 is TGTGCCAGCAGCCAAGGGGGGGAGTCGCACTACGAGCAGTACTTC.

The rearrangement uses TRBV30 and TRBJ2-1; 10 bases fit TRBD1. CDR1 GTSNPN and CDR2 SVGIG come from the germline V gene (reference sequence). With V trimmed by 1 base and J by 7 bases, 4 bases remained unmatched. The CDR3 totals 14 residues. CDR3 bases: TGTGCCTGGAGTGCCGGACAGGGGGGGAATGAGCAGTTCTTC. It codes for CAWSAGQGGNEQFF.

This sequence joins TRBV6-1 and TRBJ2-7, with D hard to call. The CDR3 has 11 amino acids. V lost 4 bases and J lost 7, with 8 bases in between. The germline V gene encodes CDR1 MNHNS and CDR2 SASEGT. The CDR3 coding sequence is TGTGCCAGCAGTGTAGAGTGGGAGCAGTACTTC. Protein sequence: CASSVEWEQYF.

The CDR3 here is CASSQSGFYGYTF. The CDR3 nucleotides are TGTGCCAGCAGCCAATCAGGGTTCTATGGCTACACCTTC. The chain links TRBV14 to TRBJ1-2, with D perhaps matching TRBD1 (5 bases). Per the germline V gene, CDR1 is SGHDN and CDR2 is FVKESK. This CDR3 region has 13 residues. The germline V and J ends were trimmed by 2 bases and 4 bases, with 8 bases remaining between them.

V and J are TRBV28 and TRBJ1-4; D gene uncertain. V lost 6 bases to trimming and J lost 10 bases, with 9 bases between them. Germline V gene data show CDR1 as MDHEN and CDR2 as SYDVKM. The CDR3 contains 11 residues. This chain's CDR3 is CASRTARKLFF. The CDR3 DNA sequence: TGTGCCAGCAGAACGGCTAGAAAACTGTTTTTT.

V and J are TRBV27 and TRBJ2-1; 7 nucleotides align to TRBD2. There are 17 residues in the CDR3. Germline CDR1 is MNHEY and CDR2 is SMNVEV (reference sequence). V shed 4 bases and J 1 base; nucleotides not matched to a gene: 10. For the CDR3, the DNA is TGTGCCAGCAGTTACTTCCAGGGCGGGAGATCCTACAATGAGCAGTTCTTC. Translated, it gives CASSYFQGGRSYNEQFF.

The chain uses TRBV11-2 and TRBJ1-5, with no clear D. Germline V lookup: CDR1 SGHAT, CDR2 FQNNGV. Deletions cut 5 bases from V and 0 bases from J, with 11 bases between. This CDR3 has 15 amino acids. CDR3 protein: CASSPQSYSNQPQHF. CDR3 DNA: TGTGCCAGCAGCCCTCAGTCATATAGCAATCAGCCCCAGCATTTT.

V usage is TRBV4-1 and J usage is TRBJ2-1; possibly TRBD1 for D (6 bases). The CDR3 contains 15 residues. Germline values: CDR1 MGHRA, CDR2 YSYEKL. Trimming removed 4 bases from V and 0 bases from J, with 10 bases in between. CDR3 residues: CASSLGTISYNEQFF. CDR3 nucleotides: TGCGCCAGCAGCCTTGGGACAATCTCCTACAATGAGCAGTTCTTC.

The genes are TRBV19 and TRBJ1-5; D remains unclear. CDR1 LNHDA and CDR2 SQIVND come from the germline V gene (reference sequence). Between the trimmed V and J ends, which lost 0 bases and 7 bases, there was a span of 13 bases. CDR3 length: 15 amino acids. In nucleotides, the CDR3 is TGTGCCAGTAGTATAGATCGGCCAGGTGGGCAGCCCCAGCATTTT. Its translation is CASSIDRPGGQPQHF.

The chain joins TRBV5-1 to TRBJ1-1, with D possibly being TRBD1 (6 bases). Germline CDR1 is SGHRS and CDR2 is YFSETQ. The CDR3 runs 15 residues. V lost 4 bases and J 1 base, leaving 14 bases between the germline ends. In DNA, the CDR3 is TGCGCCAGCAGCGCACAGGGTTTCCGGAACACTGAAGCTTTCTTT. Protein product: CASSAQGFRNTEAFF.

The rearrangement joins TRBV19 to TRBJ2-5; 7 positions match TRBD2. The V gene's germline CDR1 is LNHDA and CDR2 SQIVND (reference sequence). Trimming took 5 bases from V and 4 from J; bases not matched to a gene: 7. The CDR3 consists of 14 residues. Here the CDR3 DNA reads TGTGCCAGTAGTCATACGGGCGGGGGAGAGACCCAGTACTTC. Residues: CASSHTGGGETQYF.

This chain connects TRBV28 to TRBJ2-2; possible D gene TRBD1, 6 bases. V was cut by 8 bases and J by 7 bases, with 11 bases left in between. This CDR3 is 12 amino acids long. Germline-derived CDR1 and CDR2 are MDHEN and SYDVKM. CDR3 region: CASSRGGGELFF. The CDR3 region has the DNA TGTGCCAGCTCCCGAGGGGGCGGGGAGCTGTTTTTT. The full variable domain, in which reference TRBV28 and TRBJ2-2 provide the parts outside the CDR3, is DVKVTQSSRYLVKRTGEKVFLECVQDMDHENMFWYRQDPGLGLRLIYFSYDVKMKEKGDIPEGYSVSREKKERFSLILESASTNQTSMYLCASSRGGGELFFGEGSRLTVL.

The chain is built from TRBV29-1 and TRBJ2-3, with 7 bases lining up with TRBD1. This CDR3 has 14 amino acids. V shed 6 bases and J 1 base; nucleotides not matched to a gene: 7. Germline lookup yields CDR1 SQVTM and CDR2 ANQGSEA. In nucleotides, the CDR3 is TGCAGCGTGGTCCGGGACAGACGCACAGATACGCAGTATTTT. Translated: CSVVRDRRTDTQYF.

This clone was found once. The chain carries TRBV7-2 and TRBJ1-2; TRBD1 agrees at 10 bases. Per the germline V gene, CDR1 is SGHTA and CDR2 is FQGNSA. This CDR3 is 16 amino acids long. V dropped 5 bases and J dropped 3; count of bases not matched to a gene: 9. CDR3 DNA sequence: TGTGCCAGCAGCCACGGGACAGGGGAAAGTGACTATGGCTACACCTTC. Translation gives CASSHGTGESDYGYTF.

CDR3 sequence reads: CASSSRDTLNTGELFF. CDR3 nucleotides: TGCGCCAGCAGCTCCCGGGACACACTAAACACCGGGGAGCTGTTTTTT. The J gene is TRBJ2-2, the V gene TRBV5-1; TRBD1 might be the D (6 bases). The V end lost 3 bases, the J end lost 2 bases, and 14 bases lay between the germline ends. The CDR3 is 16 amino acids. Germline V lookup: CDR1 SGHRS, CDR2 YFSETQ.

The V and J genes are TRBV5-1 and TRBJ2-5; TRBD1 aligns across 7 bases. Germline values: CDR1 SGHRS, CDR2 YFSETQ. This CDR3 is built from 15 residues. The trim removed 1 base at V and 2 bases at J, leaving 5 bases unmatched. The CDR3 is CASSLSGTEQETQYF. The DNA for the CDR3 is TGCGCCAGCAGCTTGTCGGGGACAGAACAAGAGACCCAGTACTTC.

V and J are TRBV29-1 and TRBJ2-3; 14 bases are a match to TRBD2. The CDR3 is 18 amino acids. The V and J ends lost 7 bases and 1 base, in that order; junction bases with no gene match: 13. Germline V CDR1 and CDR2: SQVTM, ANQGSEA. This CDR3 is CSAPRTSGRWGGTDTQYF. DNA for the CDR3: TGCAGCGCTCCTCGGACTAGCGGGAGGTGGGGGGGCACAGATACGCAGTATTTT.

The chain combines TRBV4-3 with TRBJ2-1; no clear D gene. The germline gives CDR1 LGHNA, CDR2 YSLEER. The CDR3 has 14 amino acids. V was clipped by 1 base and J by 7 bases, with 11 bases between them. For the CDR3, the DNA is TGCGCCAGCAGCCAAGTCATTAGTAGAAATGAGCAGTTCTTC. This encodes CASSQVISRNEQFF.

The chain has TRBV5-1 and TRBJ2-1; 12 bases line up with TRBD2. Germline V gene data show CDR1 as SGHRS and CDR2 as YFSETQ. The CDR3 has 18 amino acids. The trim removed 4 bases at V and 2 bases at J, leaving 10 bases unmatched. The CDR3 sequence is CASSPGVLAGGPYNEQFF. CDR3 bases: TGCGCCAGCAGCCCGGGGGTACTAGCGGGGGGCCCCTACAATGAGCAGTTCTTC.

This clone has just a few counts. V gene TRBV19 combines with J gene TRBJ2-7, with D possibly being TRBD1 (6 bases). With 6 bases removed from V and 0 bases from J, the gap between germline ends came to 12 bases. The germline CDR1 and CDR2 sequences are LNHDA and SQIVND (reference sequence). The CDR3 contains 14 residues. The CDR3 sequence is CASRDSDDSYEQYF. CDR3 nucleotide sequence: TGTGCCAGTAGGGACAGCGACGACTCCTACGAGCAGTACTTC.

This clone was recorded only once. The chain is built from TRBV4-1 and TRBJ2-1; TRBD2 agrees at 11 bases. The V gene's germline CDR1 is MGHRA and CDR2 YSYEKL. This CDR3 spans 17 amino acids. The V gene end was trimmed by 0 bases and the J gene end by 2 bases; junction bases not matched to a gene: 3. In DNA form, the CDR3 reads TGCGCCAGCAGCCAAGATGCGACTAGCGGGACCTACAATGAGCAGTTCTTC. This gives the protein CASSQDATSGTYNEQFF.

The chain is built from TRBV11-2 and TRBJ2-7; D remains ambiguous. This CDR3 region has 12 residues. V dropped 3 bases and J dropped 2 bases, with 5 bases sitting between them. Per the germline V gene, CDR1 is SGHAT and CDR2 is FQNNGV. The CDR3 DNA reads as TGTGCCAGCAGCTTCTCCCCCTACGAGCAGTACTTC. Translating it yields CASSFSPYEQYF.

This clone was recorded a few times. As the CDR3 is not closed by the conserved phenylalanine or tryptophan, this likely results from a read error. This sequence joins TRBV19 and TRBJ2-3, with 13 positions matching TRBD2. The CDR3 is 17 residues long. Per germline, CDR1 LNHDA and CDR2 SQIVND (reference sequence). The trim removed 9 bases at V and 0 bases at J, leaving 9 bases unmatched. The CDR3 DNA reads TGTGCCAGCTCCGGGACTAGCGGGGTATCTAGCACAGATACGCAGTATGTT. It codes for CASSGTSGVSSTDTQYV.

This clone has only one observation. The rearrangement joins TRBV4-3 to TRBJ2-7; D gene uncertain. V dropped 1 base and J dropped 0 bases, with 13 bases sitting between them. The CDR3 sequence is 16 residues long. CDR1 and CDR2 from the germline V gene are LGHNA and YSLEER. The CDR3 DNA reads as TGCGCCAGCAGCCAAGTTTTCGGTCAAAACTCCTACGAGCAGTACTTC. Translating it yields CASSQVFGQNSYEQYF.

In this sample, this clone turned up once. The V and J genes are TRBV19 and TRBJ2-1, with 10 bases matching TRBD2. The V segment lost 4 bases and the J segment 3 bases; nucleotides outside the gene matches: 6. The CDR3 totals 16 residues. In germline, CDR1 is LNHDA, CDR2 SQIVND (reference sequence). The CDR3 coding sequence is TGTGCCAGTAGTACCCTACTAGCGGGGCACTACAATGAGCAGTTCTTC. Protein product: CASSTLLAGHYNEQFF.